This TCR beta chain was found in a study of beta chain features in type 1 diabetes. About the research overall: Examined across all samples were just under 110,000,000 sorted cells.

The study reverse transcribed the entire isolated RNA, so it sequenced expressed TCRB transcripts. Data came from immunoSEQ multiplex PCR; TCRdb stores just in-frame clones and leaves some out. The sample carries 200,000 to 250,000 clones, 27% recorded once. This CDR3 has 14 amino acids. The trim removed 6 bases at V and 4 bases at J, leaving 8 bases unmatched. Looked up from germline, CDR1 is LNHNV and CDR2 is YYDKDF (reference sequence). The sequencing sample was made of central memory CD4+ T cells from blood. The TCR sequence derives from a young man in good health. The chain joins TRBV15 to TRBJ2-7; 8 bases are shared with TRBD2. The CDR3 region has the DNA TGTGCCACCAGAGGCGGGAGGTTTAGGTACGAGCAGTACTTC. Protein sequence: CATRGGRFRYEQYF.